This T cell receptor beta chain was recorded in a study of T cell changes during pregnancy in multiple sclerosis. The CDR3 loop spans 14 amino acids. J lost 7 bases, V lost 4 bases, and 5 bases had no gene match. CDR1 and CDR2 from the germline V gene are SNHLY and FYNNEI. Produced via immunoSEQ multiplex PCR; TCRdb's table is partial and in-frame only. The table includes some 100,000 clones, roughly 92% detected once. This chain joins TRBV2 and TRBJ2-2; 8 bases agree with TRBD1. This TCR was sampled from a female donor with multiple sclerosis, enrolled in a pregnancy study. The sample in question was peripheral blood, obtained in the second trimester of pregnancy. As DNA, the CDR3 is TGTGCCAGCAGTGGGGGACAGGAAAACGGGGAGCTGTTTTTT. Translating it yields CASSGGQENGELFF.